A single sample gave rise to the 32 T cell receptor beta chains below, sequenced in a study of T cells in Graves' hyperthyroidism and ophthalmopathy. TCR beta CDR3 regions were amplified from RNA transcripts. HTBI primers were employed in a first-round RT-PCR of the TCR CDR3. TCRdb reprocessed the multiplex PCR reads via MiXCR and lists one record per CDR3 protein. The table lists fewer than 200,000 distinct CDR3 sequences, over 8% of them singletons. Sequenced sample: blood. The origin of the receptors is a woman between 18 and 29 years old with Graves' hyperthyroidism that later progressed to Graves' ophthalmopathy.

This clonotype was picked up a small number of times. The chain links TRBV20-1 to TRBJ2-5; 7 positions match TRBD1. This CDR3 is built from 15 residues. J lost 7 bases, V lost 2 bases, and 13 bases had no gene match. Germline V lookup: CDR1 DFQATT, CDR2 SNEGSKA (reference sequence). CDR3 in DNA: TGCAGTGCTAGAAGCCGACAGGGCCAGATCGGGACCCAGTACTTC. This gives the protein CSARSRQGQIGTQYF.

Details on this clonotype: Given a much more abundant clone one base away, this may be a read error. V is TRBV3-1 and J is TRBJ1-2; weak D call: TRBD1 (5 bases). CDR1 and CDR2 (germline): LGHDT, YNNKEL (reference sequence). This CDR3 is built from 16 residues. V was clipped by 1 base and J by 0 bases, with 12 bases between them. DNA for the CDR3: TGTGCCAGCAGCCAAGGGGGACCTTCCGCTAACTATGGCTACACCTTC. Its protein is CASSQGGPSANYGYTF.

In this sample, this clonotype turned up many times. As DNA, the CDR3 is TGTGCCAGCAGCGGACACAGGGGTTTTGGGTACGAGCAGTACTTC. Translation: CASSGHRGFGYEQYF. This sequence joins TRBV11-2 and TRBJ2-7; 7 positions agree with TRBD1. Germline V CDR1 and CDR2: SGHAT, FQNNGV. CDR3 length equals 15 residues. V gave up 5 bases and J gave up 4 bases; unmatched junction bases: 11.

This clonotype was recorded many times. The DNA of the CDR3 is TGCAGCGTTGATGGCTTCTTAGCTCCGAGTAAGGATGAGCAGTTCTTC. It translates to CSVDGFLAPSKDEQFF. The chain has TRBV29-1 and TRBJ2-1; no reliable D call. Germline V gene sequence: CDR1 SQVTM, CDR2 ANQGSEA. The CDR3 sequence is 16 residues long. V was cut by 3 bases and J by 8 bases, with 23 bases left in between.

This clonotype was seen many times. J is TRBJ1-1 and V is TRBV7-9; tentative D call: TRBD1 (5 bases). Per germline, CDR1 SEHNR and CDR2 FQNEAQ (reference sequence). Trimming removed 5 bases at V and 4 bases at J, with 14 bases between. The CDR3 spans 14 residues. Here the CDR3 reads CASSIVRGITEAFF. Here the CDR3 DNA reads TGTGCCAGCAGCATAGTTCGGGGGATCACTGAAGCTTTCTTT.

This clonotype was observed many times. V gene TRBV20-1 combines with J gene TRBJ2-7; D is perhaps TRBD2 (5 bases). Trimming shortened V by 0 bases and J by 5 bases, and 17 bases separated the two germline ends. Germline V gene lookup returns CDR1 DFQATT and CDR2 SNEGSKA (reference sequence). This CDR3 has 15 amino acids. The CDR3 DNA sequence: TGCAGTGCTAGAGATTGGGCGAAGAGCGGCCACGAGCAGTACTTC. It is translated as CSARDWAKSGHEQYF.

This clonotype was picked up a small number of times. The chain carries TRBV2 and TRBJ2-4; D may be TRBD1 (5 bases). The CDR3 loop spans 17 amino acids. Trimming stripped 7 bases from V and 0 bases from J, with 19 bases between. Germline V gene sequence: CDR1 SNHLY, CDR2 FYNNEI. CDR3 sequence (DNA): TGTGCCAGCAAGGAAAAAAGACAGACACTAGCCAAAAACATTCAGTACTTC. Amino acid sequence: CASKEKRQTLAKNIQYF.

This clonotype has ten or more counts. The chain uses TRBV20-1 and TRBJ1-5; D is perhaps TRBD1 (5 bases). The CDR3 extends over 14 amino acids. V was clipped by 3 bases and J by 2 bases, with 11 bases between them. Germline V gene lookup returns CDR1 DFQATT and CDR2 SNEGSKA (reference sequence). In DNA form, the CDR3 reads TGCAGTGCTAGCAGGCCCAGGGGCAATCAGCCCCAGCATTTT. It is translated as CSASRPRGNQPQHF.

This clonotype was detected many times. As DNA, the CDR3 is TGTGCCAGCAGTACCCGGGACAGCGATAATTCACCCCTCCACTTT. Translating it yields CASSTRDSDNSPLHF. The chain recombines TRBV27 with TRBJ1-6; 7 bases are a match to TRBD1. The trim removed 5 bases at V and 5 bases at J, leaving 6 bases unmatched. The CDR3 has 15 amino acids. Germline V gives CDR1 MNHEY, CDR2 SMNVEV (reference sequence).

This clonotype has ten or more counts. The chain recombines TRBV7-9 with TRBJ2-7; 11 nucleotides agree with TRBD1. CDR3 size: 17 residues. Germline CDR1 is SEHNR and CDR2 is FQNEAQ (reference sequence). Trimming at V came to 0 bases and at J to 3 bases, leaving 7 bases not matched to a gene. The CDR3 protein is CASSLAGRTGGVYEQYF. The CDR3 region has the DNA TGTGCCAGCAGCTTAGCGGGACGGACAGGGGGCGTCTACGAGCAGTACTTC.

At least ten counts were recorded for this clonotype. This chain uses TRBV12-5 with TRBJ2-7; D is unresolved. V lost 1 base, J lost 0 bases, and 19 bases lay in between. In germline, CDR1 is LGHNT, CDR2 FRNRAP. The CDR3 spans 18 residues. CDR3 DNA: TGTGCTAGTGGTTTGGCTGGCGAGGTAAATAGATGCTCCTACGAGCAGTACTTC. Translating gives CASGLAGEVNRCSYEQYF.

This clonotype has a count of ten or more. CDR3 nucleotides: TGTGCCAGCAACCCCAGTTTAGGGGGAACGATGGTCGAGACCCAGTACTTC. This sequence encodes CASNPSLGGTMVETQYF. The chain has TRBV2 and TRBJ2-5, with TRBD1 as a possible D gene (6 bases). Germline CDR1 and CDR2: SNHLY and FYNNEI. V was cut by 7 bases and J by 5 bases, with 26 bases left in between. The length of the CDR3 is 17 residues.

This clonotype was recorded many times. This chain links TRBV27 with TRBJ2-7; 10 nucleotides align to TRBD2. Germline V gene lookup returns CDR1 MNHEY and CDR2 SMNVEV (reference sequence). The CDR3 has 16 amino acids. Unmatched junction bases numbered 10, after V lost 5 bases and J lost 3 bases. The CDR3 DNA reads TGTGCCAGCAGTCAGACCCCTAGCGGGAGTAACTACGAGCAGTACTTC. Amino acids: CASSQTPSGSNYEQYF.

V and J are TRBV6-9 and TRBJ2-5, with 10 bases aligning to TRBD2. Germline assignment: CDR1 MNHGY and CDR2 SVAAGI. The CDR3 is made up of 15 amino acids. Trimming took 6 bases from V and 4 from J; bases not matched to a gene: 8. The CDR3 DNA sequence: TGTGCCAGCAGGAGCGGGGGGGCCTTCGGAGAGACCCAGTACTTC. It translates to CASRSGGAFGETQYF.

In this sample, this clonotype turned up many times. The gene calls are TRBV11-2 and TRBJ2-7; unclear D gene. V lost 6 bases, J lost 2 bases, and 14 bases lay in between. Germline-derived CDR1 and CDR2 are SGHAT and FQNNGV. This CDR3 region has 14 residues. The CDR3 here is CASRSVLPPYEQYF. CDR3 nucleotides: TGTGCCAGCAGGTCGGTCCTACCCCCCTACGAGCAGTACTTC.

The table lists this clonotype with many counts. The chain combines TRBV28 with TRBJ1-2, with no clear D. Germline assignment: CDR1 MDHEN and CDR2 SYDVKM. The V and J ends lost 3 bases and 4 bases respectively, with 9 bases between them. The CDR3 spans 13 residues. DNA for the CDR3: TGTGCCAGCAGTTTCCAGGATGCCTATGGCTACACCTTC. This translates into CASSFQDAYGYTF.

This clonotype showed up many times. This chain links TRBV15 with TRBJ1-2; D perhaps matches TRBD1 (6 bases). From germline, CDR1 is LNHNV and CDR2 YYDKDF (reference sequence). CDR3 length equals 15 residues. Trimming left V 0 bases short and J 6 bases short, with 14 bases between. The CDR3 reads CATSRDGLRGHGYTF. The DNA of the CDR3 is TGTGCCACCAGCAGAGATGGGCTCAGGGGCCATGGCTACACCTTC.

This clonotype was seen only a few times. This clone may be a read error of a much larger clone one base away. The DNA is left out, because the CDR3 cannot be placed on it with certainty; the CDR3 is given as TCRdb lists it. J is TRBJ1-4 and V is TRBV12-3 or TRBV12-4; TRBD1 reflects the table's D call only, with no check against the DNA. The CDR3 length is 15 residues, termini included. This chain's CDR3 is CASSLVGTGSEKLLF.

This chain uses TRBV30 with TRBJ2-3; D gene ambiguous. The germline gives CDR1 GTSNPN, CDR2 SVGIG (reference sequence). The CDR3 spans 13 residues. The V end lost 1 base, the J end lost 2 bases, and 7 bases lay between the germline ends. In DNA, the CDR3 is TGTGCCTGGAGTGAAAAATACACAGATACGCAGTATTTT. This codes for CAWSEKYTDTQYF. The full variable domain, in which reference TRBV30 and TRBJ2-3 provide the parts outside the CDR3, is SQTIHQWPATLVQPVGSPLSLECTVEGTSNPNLYWYRQAAGRGLQLLFYSVGIGQISSEVPQNLSASRPQDRQFILSSKKLLLSDSGFYLCAWSEKYTDTQYFGPGTRLTVL.

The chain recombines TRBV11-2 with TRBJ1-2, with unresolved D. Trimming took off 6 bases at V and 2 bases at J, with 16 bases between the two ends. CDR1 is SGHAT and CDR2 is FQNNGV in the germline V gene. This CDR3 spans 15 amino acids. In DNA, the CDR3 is TGTGCCAGCAGACCGTCGTACAGATTAAACTATGGCTACACCTTC. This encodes CASRPSYRLNYGYTF.

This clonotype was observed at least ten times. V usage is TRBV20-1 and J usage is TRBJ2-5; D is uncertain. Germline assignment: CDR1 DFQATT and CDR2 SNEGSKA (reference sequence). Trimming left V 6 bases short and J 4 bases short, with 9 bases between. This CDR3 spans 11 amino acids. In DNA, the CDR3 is TGCAGTGCCGCACGGGTAGAGACCCAGTACTTC. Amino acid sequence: CSAARVETQYF.

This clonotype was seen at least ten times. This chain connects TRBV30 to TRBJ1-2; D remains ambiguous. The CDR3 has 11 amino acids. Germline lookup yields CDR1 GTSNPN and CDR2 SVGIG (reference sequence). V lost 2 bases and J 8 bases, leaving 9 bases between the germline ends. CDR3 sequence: CAWSKGGGYTF. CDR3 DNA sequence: TGTGCCTGGAGTAAGGGTGGGGGCTACACCTTC.

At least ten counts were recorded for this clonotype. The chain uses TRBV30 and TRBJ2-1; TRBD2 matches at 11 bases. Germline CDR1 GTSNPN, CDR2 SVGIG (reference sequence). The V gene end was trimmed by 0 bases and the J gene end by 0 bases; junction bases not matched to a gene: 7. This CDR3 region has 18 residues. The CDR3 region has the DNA TGTGCCTGGAGTGTACCTAGCGGGGGGATTAGCTCCTACAATGAGCAGTTCTTC. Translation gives CAWSVPSGGISSYNEQFF.

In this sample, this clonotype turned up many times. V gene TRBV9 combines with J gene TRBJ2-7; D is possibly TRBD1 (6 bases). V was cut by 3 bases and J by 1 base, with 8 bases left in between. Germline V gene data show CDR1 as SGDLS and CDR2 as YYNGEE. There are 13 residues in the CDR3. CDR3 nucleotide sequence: TGTGCCAGCAGCGCAGGACAGTCCTACGAGCAGTACTTC. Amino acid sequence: CASSAGQSYEQYF.

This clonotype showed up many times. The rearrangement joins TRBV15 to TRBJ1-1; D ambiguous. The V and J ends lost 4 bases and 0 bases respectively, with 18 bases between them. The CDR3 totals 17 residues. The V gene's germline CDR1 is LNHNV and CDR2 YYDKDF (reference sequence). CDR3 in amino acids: CATSTREVPGLNTEAFF. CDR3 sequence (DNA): TGTGCCACCAGCACGAGAGAGGTGCCGGGATTGAACACTGAAGCTTTCTTT. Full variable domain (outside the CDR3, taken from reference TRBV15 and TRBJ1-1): DAMVIQNPRYQVTQFGKPVTLSCSQTLNHNVMYWYQQKSSQAPKLLFHYYDKDFNNEADTPDNFQSRRPNTSFCFLDIRSPGLGDTAMYLCATSTREVPGLNTEAFFGQGTRLTVV.

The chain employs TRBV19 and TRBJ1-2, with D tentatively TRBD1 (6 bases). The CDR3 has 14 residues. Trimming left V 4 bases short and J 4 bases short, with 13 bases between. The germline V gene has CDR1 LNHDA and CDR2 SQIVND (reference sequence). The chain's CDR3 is CASSTRTELYGYTF. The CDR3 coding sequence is TGTGCCAGTAGTACCCGGACAGAACTCTATGGCTACACCTTC.

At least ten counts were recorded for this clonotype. CDR3 residues: CSATREGTEAFF. The CDR3 nucleotides read TGCAGTGCTACCAGGGAAGGGACTGAAGCTTTCTTT. V is TRBV20-1 and J is TRBJ1-1, with D tentatively TRBD1 (5 bases). CDR1 is DFQATT and CDR2 is SNEGSKA in the germline V gene (reference sequence). The CDR3 contains 12 residues. Trimming left V 4 bases short and J 5 bases short, with 11 bases between.

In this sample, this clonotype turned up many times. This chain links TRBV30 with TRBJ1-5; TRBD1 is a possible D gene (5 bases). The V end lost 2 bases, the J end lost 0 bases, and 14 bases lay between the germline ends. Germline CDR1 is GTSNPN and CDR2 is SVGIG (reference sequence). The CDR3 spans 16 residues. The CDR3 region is CAWSRAWGNSNQPQHF. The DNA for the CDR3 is TGTGCCTGGAGTAGGGCGTGGGGGAATAGCAATCAGCCCCAGCATTTT. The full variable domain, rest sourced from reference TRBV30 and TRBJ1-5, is SQTIHQWPATLVQPVGSPLSLECTVEGTSNPNLYWYRQAAGRGLQLLFYSVGIGQISSEVPQNLSASRPQDRQFILSSKKLLLSDSGFYLCAWSRAWGNSNQPQHFGDGTRLSIL.

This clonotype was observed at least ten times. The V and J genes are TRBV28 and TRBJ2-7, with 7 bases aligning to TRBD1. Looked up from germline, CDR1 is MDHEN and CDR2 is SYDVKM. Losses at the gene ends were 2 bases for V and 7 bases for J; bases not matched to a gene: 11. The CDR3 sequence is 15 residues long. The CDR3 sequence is CASSLTDRALGEQYF. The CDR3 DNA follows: TGTGCCAGCAGTTTAACCGACAGGGCCCTCGGGGAGCAGTACTTC.

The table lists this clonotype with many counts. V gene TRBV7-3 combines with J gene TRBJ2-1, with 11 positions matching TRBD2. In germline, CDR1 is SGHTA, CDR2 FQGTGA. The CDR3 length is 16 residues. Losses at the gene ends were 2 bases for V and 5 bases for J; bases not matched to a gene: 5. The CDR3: CASSLDLAGGNNEQFF. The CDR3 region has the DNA TGTGCCAGCAGCTTAGATCTAGCGGGGGGTAACAATGAGCAGTTCTTC.

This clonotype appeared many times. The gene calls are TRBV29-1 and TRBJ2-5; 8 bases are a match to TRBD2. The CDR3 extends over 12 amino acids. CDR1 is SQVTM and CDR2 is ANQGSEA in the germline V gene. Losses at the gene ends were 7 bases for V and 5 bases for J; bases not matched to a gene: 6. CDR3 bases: TGCAGCGCAGCGGGAGTCCAGGAGACCCAGTACTTC. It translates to CSAAGVQETQYF.

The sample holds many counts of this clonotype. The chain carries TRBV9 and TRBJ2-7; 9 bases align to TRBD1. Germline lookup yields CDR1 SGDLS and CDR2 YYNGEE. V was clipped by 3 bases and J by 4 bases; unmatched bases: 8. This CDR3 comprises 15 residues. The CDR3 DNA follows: TGTGCCAGCAGCGGAAACAGGGGGCTCACATACGAGCAGTACTTC. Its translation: CASSGNRGLTYEQYF.